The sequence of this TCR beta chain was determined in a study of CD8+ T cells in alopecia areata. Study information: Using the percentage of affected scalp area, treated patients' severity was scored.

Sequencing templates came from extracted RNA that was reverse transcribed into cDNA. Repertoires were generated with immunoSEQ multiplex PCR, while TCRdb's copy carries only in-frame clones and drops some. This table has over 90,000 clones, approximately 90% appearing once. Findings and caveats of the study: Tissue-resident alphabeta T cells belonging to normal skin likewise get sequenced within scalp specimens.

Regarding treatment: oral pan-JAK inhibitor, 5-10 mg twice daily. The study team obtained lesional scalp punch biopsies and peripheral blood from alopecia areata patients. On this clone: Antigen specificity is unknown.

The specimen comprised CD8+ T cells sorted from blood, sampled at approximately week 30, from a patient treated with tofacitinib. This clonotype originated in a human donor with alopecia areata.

CDR3 sequence reads: CASREGGWSGTDTQYF. The CDR3 DNA reads TGTGCCAGCCGTGAAGGGGGCTGGTCAGGCACAGATACGCAGTATTTT. The chain is built from TRBV11-2 and TRBJ2-3; 7 bases agree with TRBD1. The CDR3 covers 16 residues. The V gene end was trimmed by 8 bases and the J gene end by 1 base; junction bases not matched to a gene: 12. CDR1 SGHAT and CDR2 FQNNGV come from the germline V gene.